The sequence of this TCR beta chain was determined in a study of cytomegalovirus exposure and HLA in healthy donors. In the PCR, 60 Vbeta and 13 Jbeta primers were used. In the authors' methods: A later analysis counted around 74 million unique TCR beta chains, 9.5 million to 13 million shared. The protocol was immunoSEQ multiplex PCR, while the TCRdb copy is restricted to in-frame clones and leaves out a portion. V and J calls and clone size are as listed in that table; D and trimming were resolved from the DNA. Counted here are some 170,000 clones, about 80% occurring once; the ten biggest clones make up about 6.4%. The donors were healthy bone marrow donors. At collection, donors were nominally healthy, but unrecorded immune exposures were probable. Sequences were obtained from PBMCs. The TCR was taken from a middle-aged man in good health and CMV-seropositive.

Here the CDR3 DNA reads TGTGCCAGCTCATCGACAGGGGCCCCAGAGACCCAGTACTTC. Protein sequence: CASSSTGAPETQYF. V and J are TRBV18 and TRBJ2-5, with TRBD1 identical over 8 bases. V shed 5 bases and J 4 bases; nucleotides not matched to a gene: 6. From germline, CDR1 is KGHSH and CDR2 LQKENI. The CDR3 totals 14 residues.